What follows is one T cell receptor (beta chain) and its context. These data belong to a study of blood T cell repertoires in COVID-19. Study background: Collection of acute and convalescent COVID-19 samples took place in the United States, Italy and Spain. The cDNA or gDNA used as material had been derived from T cells, B-cell-depleted T cells, or PBMCs.

V dropped 5 bases and J dropped 3; count of bases not matched to a gene: 11. Germline V gene lookup returns CDR1 SGHTA and CDR2 FQGTGA. The CDR3 covers 16 residues. In the original workflow: Estimates of nucleated cell counts were drawn from the amplification of reference gene primers. The assay was immunoSEQ multiplex PCR, and TCRdb's table has in-frame clones only and misses some. V, J and clone size are those of that table, while D and trimming were read from the DNA. The sample lists about 220,000 clones; around 82% were seen once. The chain links TRBV7-3 to TRBJ2-3; 7 positions match TRBD2. The sample consisted of peripheral blood. The source of this sequence is a woman in her thirties who had recovered from COVID-19. CDR3 amino acids: CASSLRGGRGTDTQYF. The CDR3 DNA is TGTGCCAGCAGCCTAAGGGGCGGGAGAGGGACAGATACGCAGTATTTT.